This entry is about one TCR beta chain. No cognate antigen has been identified for it. Base qualities are missing; no much larger clone stands one base away. A distance of 20 bases separates the germline ends of V and J, which lose 10 bases and 8 bases respectively. Including the terminal cysteine and phenylalanine, the CDR3 comprises 13 residues. Only CDR3 DNA remains: 39 bases, in frame from the first base. According to the germline V gene, CDR1 reads SGHTA and CDR2 reads FQGNSA. The entry originates in a study of OX40 agonist ivuxolimab in advanced cancers. Looking at the study overall: Ivuxolimab was a fully human IgG2 agonistic monoclonal antibody targeting the costimulatory receptor OX40 (CD134). Intravenous ivuxolimab was administered to patients every 2 weeks at six dose levels: 0.01, 0.1, 0.3, 1.5, 3 and 10 mg/kg. Among the approximately 50 dose-escalation patients, around 19 had hepatocellular carcinoma, approximately 15 melanoma, 9 renal cell carcinoma and 9 head and neck cancer. In the dose-escalation cohort, 75% to 90% of patients were male, and the mean age was around 65 years with a range of about 23 to 79. Prior anti-PD-1, anti-PD-L1 or anti-CTLA-4 therapy was permitted, and 40% of dose-escalation patients had received checkpoint inhibitors. Partial responses occurred in three dose-escalation patients: two with cutaneous melanoma and one with hepatocellular carcinoma. Peripheral TCRbeta sequencing was intended to test whether TCR sequence diversity was altered and clonal T-cell expansion was caused by ivuxolimab. The paper covers the monotherapy dose-escalation part of the phase I ivuxolimab trial, which included N ≈ 54 patients. Here is what the overall study found, with its caveats: At doses of 0.1 to 3.0 mg/kg, clonal expansion of both CD4+ and CD8+ T cells in blood was seen between baseline and week 6. Low levels of normalized T-cell clonal expansion were also shown by some nonresponding patients. Antigen specificity was not determined for the clonally expanded peripheral T cells. Partial responders in the 0.1-3.0 mg/kg groups had among the lowest normalized peripheral clonal expansion, especially among CD8+ T cells. After ivuxolimab, expanded clones were on average more numerous among CD8+ T cells than among CD4+ T cells.

For sequencing of the TCRbeta CDR3 region, genomic DNA was extracted from the sorted cells. TCRbeta CDR3 regions were sequenced using the immunoSEQ Assay. Held by TCRdb, this immuneACCESS table contains in-frame sequences only and omits some clones. Under half of the omission traces to an unresolved V gene where checked; the cause of the rest is unknown. The sample contains around 26,000 clones, about 90% of them found a single time. The ten largest clonotypes hold roughly 22% of the sample. The trial excluded patients who had a history of autoimmune disease or were on systemic immunosuppression. Peripheral blood for TCR sequencing was collected from all dose cohorts at baseline, on cycle 4 day 1, and on cycle 7 day 1. The samples were taken from a phase I, first-in-human, multicenter, open-label dose-escalation trial of ivuxolimab. Adults with locally advanced or metastatic melanoma, renal cell carcinoma, hepatocellular carcinoma or head and neck squamous cell carcinoma were enrolled in the trial. Before TCR sequencing, CD4+ T cells and CD8+ T cells from peripheral blood were sorted into separate populations.

The origin of this receptor is an adult with an advanced solid tumor such as melanoma, head and neck, liver or kidney cancer. The sample here was CD4+ or CD8+ T cells sorted from blood, taken in a trial of the OX40 agonist ivuxolimab. The chain is assembled from TRBV7-2 and TRBJ1-2; TRBD1 is perhaps the D gene, given 6 matching bases. The DNA sequence is TGTGCCATAGGTGGTGTAGGGGGAAAAGGCTACACCTTC. Its translation is CAIGGVGGKGYTF.